A single TCR beta chain is shown here with its context. Each CDR3 protein is one row after TCRdb ran MiXCR on the 5' RACE reads. The sample consists of about 460,000 distinct CDR3 sequences, approximately 14% of them appearing once. The CDR3 spans 12 residues. Trimming shortened V by 2 bases and J by 8 bases, and 7 bases separated the two germline ends. Germline-derived CDR1 and CDR2 are LNHNV and YYDKDF (reference sequence). These data originate in a study of identical twins. Separately, the same data were catalogued under a study of yellow fever vaccine responses in identical twins.

This sequence joins TRBV15 and TRBJ2-1; D is ambiguous. The sample comprised CD4+ T cells sorted from blood. This TCR was recovered from a woman younger than 35 in good health. The CDR3 loop reads CATSRKAYEQFF. DNA of the CDR3: TGTGCCACCAGCAGAAAGGCCTATGAGCAGTTCTTC.